This TCR beta chain is drawn from a study of T cell changes during pregnancy in multiple sclerosis. Germline V gene data show CDR1 as LGHNA and CDR2 as YSLEER. The CDR3 runs 17 residues. V dropped 0 bases and J dropped 3 bases, with 14 bases sitting between them. Produced via immunoSEQ multiplex PCR; TCRdb's table is partial and in-frame only. Of about 93,000 clones listed, 92% are singletons. This clone was observed once. This sample comprised peripheral blood, obtained after pregnancy. The V gene is TRBV4-3, the J gene TRBJ2-2, with D possibly TRBD2 on 5 matching bases. The clonotype was recovered from a female donor with multiple sclerosis, enrolled in a pregnancy study. The CDR3 region is CASSQDLRLGDTGELFF. CDR3 sequence (DNA): TGCGCCAGCAGCCAAGATTTGCGACTCGGGGACACCGGGGAGCTGTTTTTT.